A single sample is the source of the 14 T cell receptor beta chains below, sequenced in a study of T cells in Graves' hyperthyroidism and ophthalmopathy. TCR beta CDR3 sequences were amplified from RNA transcripts. The HTBI primer set served for first-round RT-PCR of the TCR CDR3. TCRdb reanalysed the multiplex PCR reads using MiXCR and keeps one entry per CDR3 protein. The sample holds about 580,000 distinct CDR3 sequences, approximately 15% seen once. The sample taken for sequencing was blood. The receptor set was obtained from a woman aged 25 to 39 with Graves' hyperthyroidism that later progressed to Graves' ophthalmopathy.

This clonotype was seen many times. The chain is built from TRBV30 and TRBJ2-5; D tentatively reads TRBD1 or TRBD2 (5 bases each). The germline CDR1 and CDR2 sequences are GTSNPN and SVGIG (reference sequence). The CDR3 extends over 13 amino acids. Deletions cut 0 bases from V and 6 bases from J, with 11 bases between. The CDR3 DNA reads TGTGCCTGGAGTGTAGGTGGGGGTCAGACCCAGTACTTC. Translating it yields CAWSVGGGQTQYF.

V and J are TRBV30 and TRBJ2-5; maybe TRBD2 (5 bases). This CDR3 spans 15 amino acids. Looked up from germline, CDR1 is GTSNPN and CDR2 is SVGIG (reference sequence). V dropped 2 bases and J dropped 2 bases, with 15 bases sitting between them. DNA for the CDR3: TGTGCCTGGAGTCGAGGCGGGCATGAACAAGAGACCCAGTACTTC. Translated: CAWSRGGHEQETQYF.

This clonotype was observed many times. This chain links TRBV3-1 with TRBJ2-5; TRBD2 aligns across 7 bases. V trimming: 6 bases; J trimming: 5 bases; junction bases outside the gene matches: 15. The CDR3 contains 16 residues. Germline CDR1 and CDR2: LGHDT and YNNKEL (reference sequence). DNA of the CDR3: TGTGCCAGCAGGGTAGCGACCGCGGGGGAGCGGGAGACCCAGTACTTC. This codes for CASRVATAGERETQYF.

Only a few counts were recorded for this clonotype. A much larger clone differs from this one at a single base, so this may be a read error. The chain uses TRBV28 and TRBJ1-5; D possibly corresponds to TRBD1 (6 bases). V was trimmed by 6 bases and J by 6 bases, leaving 15 bases between them. From germline, CDR1 is MDHEN and CDR2 SYDVKM. The CDR3 runs to 14 residues. For the CDR3, the DNA is TGTGCCAGCAGATACAGGGTAGACAGTCAGCCCCAGCATTTT. Translation gives CASRYRVDSQPQHF.

This clonotype has just one count. This clone may be a read error of a much larger clone one base away. The CDR3 region is CSARPHTGLANNEQYF. As DNA, the CDR3 is TGCAGTGCTAGACCCCACACAGGACTAGCTAACAATGAGCAGTACTTC. The chain has TRBV20-1 and TRBJ2-1; TRBD2 agrees at 8 bases. The tail of the sequence fits TRBJ2-7 better, so the J call may be wrong. Per the germline V gene, CDR1 is DFQATT and CDR2 is SNEGSKA (reference sequence). The CDR3 loop spans 16 amino acids.

This clonotype occurred a few times. The chain recombines TRBV20-1 with TRBJ2-4; 9 bases fit TRBD2. CDR3 size: 13 residues. V gave up 6 bases and J gave up 3 bases; unmatched junction bases: 3. In germline, CDR1 is DFQATT, CDR2 SNEGSKA (reference sequence). In DNA, the CDR3 is TGCAGTGCGCCAGCGGGAGGCAAAAACATTCAGTACTTC. This codes for CSAPAGGKNIQYF.

Comments on this clonotype: Sequence at one end of the junction differs from germline and may be a read error. The chain combines TRBV7-3 with TRBJ2-1; D ambiguous. Germline loops: CDR1 SGHTA, CDR2 FQGTGA. The CDR3 has 16 residues. CDR3 sequence reads: CASSLTWSPPYSEQFF. The CDR3 DNA sequence: TGTGCCAGCAGCTTAACGTGGTCTCCTCCCTACAGTGAGCAGTTCTTC.

This clonotype was counted at least ten times. V and J are TRBV10-3 and TRBJ2-5; D gene ambiguous. This CDR3 comprises 11 residues. V lost 6 bases, J lost 1 base, and 3 bases lay in between. Germline CDR1 ENHRY, CDR2 SYGVKD. In nucleotides, the CDR3 is TGTGCCATCAGGGGCCAAGAGACCCAGTACTTC. This encodes CAIRGQETQYF.

This clonotype was found many times. This chain joins TRBV6-9 and TRBJ1-4, with D unresolved. The V gene's germline CDR1 is MNHGY and CDR2 SVAAGI. The CDR3 is 16 residues long. V gave up 1 base and J gave up 0 bases, with 9 bases separating them. CDR3 region: CASSYWRVATNEKLFF. CDR3 bases: TGTGCCAGCAGTTATTGGCGGGTTGCAACTAATGAAAAACTGTTTTTT.

The table lists this clonotype with a few counts. The chain has TRBV28 and TRBJ1-1, with 7 bases matching TRBD1. This CDR3 comprises 14 residues. Trimming at V came to 3 bases and at J to 7 bases, leaving 8 bases not matched to a gene. CDR1 and CDR2 (germline): MDHEN, SYDVKM. The CDR3 region is CASSLSGQESEAFF. As DNA, the CDR3 is TGTGCCAGCAGTTTGTCCGGACAGGAGAGTGAAGCTTTCTTT.

This clonotype has a count of ten or more. The V call is TRBV2, the J call TRBJ1-5, with TRBD1 as a possible D gene (5 bases). The CDR3 totals 14 residues. V was cut by 5 bases and J by 4 bases, with 12 bases left in between. Germline values: CDR1 SNHLY, CDR2 FYNNEI. The CDR3 protein is CASSLTEGNQPQHF. As DNA, the CDR3 is TGTGCCAGCAGTCTGACAGAGGGTAATCAGCCCCAGCATTTT.

Comment on this clonotype: A much larger clone lies a single base off, so this may be a read error. J is TRBJ1-2 and V is TRBV29-1, with D unresolved. This CDR3 has 11 amino acids. The germline gives CDR1 SQVTM, CDR2 ANQGSEA. The CDR3 protein is CSAEDITYYTF. As DNA, the CDR3 is TGCAGCGCTGAAGACATCACCTACTACACCTTC.

This clonotype was counted ten times or more. The chain combines TRBV7-2 with TRBJ1-6, with D hard to call. Germline CDR1 reads SGHTA; CDR2 reads FQGNSA. V was clipped by 2 bases and J by 0 bases, with 14 bases between them. The CDR3 sequence is 18 residues long. CDR3 DNA: TGTGCCAGCAGCTTAACCGGACGTCTAAGCTCCTATAATTCACCCCTCCACTTT. Translation: CASSLTGRLSSYNSPLHF.

The chain links TRBV20-1 to TRBJ2-7; the D is unclear. Trimming removed 6 bases at V and 6 bases at J, with 24 bases between. Germline assignment: CDR1 DFQATT and CDR2 SNEGSKA (reference sequence). There are 15 residues in the CDR3. CDR3 sequence reads: CSAVPPGRQTSEQYF. The DNA of the CDR3 is TGCAGTGCCGTGCCCCCCGGACGCCAAACAAGCGAGCAGTACTTC.